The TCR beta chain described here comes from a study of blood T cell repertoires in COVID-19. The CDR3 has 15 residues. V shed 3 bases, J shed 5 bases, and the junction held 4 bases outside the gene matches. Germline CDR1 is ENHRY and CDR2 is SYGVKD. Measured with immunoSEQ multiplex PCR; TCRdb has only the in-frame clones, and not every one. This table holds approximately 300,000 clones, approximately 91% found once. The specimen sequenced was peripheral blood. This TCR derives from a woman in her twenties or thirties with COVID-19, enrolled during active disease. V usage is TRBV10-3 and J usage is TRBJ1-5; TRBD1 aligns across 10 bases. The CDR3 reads CAISEGTGDHQPQHF. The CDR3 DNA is TGTGCCATCAGTGAAGGGACAGGGGACCATCAGCCCCAGCATTTT.